This T cell receptor beta chain was retrieved from a study of T cells in Graves' hyperthyroidism and ophthalmopathy. On this clonotype: Its target is not known.

Diagnoses rested on clinical symptoms, serum thyroxine and TRAb, thyroid ultrasound and orbital computed tomography. General study results and limits: Stable hyperthyroidism was told apart from ophthalmopathy by a model built on 13 V-J features. Most thyroid-expanded clonotypes above 0.001 were also found in blood.

This CDR3 has 13 amino acids. CDR1 and CDR2 from the germline V gene are SEHNR and FQNEAQ (reference sequence). V gave up 8 bases and J gave up 5 bases; unmatched junction bases: 7. The TCR beta CDR3 regions underwent amplification using RNA transcripts as the source. With the HTBI primer set, the TCR CDR3 went through a first round of RT-PCR. TCRdb re-called the multiplex PCR reads with MiXCR, one entry per CDR3 protein. The data show 610,000 or so distinct CDR3 sequences, about 45% seen once. The sequenced sample consisted of peripheral blood or thyroid tissue (not recorded which). The source of this sequence is a woman aged 18-30 years with Graves' hyperthyroidism. The genes are TRBV7-9 and TRBJ2-5, with 8 bases fitting TRBD1. The CDR3 sequence is CASGQGGKETQYF. The CDR3 DNA sequence: TGTGCCAGCGGACAGGGTGGGAAGGAGACCCAGTACTTC.